This T cell receptor (beta chain) was identified in a study of OX40 agonist ivuxolimab in advanced cancers. Study background: Six ivuxolimab dose levels, 0.01 to 10 mg/kg, were given intravenously every 2 weeks. The eligibility criteria allowed prior anti-PD-1, anti-PD-L1 or anti-CTLA-4 therapy, and about 40% had some. Hepatocellular carcinoma, melanoma, renal cell or head and neck cancer was diagnosed in the dose-escalation patients.

This table comes from immunoSEQ multiplex PCR, and its TCRdb copy is limited to in-frame clones, with some not included. Seen here are about 62,000 clones, about 85% observed once, and the top ten hold under 4.5%. As for this clone: What it binds is unknown.

Overall study results and limits: At 0.1 to 3.0 mg/kg, clonal expansion of CD4+ and CD8+ blood T cells had occurred by week 6.

This CDR3 spans 14 amino acids. The V segment lost 6 bases and the J segment 2 bases; nucleotides outside the gene matches: 4. The germline V gene has CDR1 SGHTA and CDR2 FQGTGA. The chain couples TRBV7-3 to TRBJ2-1, with TRBD1 identical over 7 bases. This TCR derives from an adult with an advanced solid tumor such as melanoma, head and neck, liver or kidney cancer. The sample here was CD4+ or CD8+ T cells sorted from blood, taken in a trial of the OX40 agonist ivuxolimab. The CDR3 region is CASSQTGTYNEQFF. The DNA for the CDR3 is TGTGCCAGCAGTCAGACAGGGACCTACAATGAGCAGTTCTTC.